This T cell receptor (beta chain) is drawn from a study of beta chain features in type 1 diabetes. Germline V CDR1 and CDR2: GTSNPN, SVGIG (reference sequence). There are 11 residues in the CDR3. J lost 4 bases, V lost 5 bases, and 0 bases had no gene match. Expressed TCRB transcripts got sequenced, as all isolated RNA was reverse transcribed. Clones were read by immunoSEQ multiplex PCR, and TCRdb kept only the in-frame ones, dropping some. The sample includes 200,000 to 250,000 clones, roughly a tenth of them seen just once. Specimen: central memory CD4+ T cells from blood. This receptor was identified in a man aged 18 to 29 in good health. This sequence joins TRBV30 and TRBJ2-5, with 8 bases aligning to TRBD1. The CDR3 reads CAWDRGETQYF. In DNA form, the CDR3 reads TGTGCCTGGGACAGGGGAGAGACCCAGTACTTC. Using reference TRBV30 and TRBJ2-5 for the parts outside the CDR3, the full variable domain is SQTIHQWPATLVQPVGSPLSLECTVEGTSNPNLYWYRQAAGRGLQLLFYSVGIGQISSEVPQNLSASRPQDRQFILSSKKLLLSDSGFYLCAWDRGETQYFGPGTRLLVL.